The 3 T cell receptor beta chains presented below share a single source sample, sequenced in a study of Ad26.COV2.S vaccination and SARS-CoV-2 variants. The treatment: around 19 received Ad26.COV2.S at low or high dose, single or two shots; 5 received placebo; per-sample allocation not given. At day 63 after the first vaccine or placebo injection, samples were drawn. TCRdb's copy holds only in-frame clones and misses some; the assay was immunoSEQ multiplex PCR. The sample records about 680,000 clones, around 90% being singletons. Sequencing was performed on peripheral blood, taken in a trial of Ad26.COV2.S vaccine versus placebo. The receptors derive from a person between 18 and 65 years old who received the Ad26.COV2.S COVID-19 vaccine or a placebo.

This clone was found once. The chain links TRBV20-1 to TRBJ2-2; no clear D gene. Trimming took off 3 bases at V and 2 bases at J, with 7 bases between the two ends. The CDR3 contains 13 residues. Germline-derived CDR1 and CDR2 are DFQATT and SNEGSKA (reference sequence). The CDR3 nucleotides are TGCAGTGCTAGTGTGTCCAACACCGGGGAGCTGTTTTTT. It is translated as CSASVSNTGELFF.

This clone was seen once. The chain recombines TRBV30 with TRBJ1-4, with D unresolved. The CDR3 is 13 residues long. V was clipped by 0 bases and J by 8 bases, with 10 bases between them. Germline V gives CDR1 GTSNPN, CDR2 SVGIG (reference sequence). CDR3 nucleotide sequence: TGTGCCTGGAGTGTCCGGGCGCACGAAAAACTGTTTTTT. Encoded protein: CAWSVRAHEKLFF. The full variable domain, completed using reference TRBV30 and TRBJ1-4, is SQTIHQWPATLVQPVGSPLSLECTVEGTSNPNLYWYRQAAGRGLQLLFYSVGIGQISSEVPQNLSASRPQDRQFILSSKKLLLSDSGFYLCAWSVRAHEKLFFGSGTQLSVL.

There are a few counts of this clone. The chain has TRBV11-3 and TRBJ1-6; perhaps TRBD1 as D (6 bases). Trimming took off 4 bases at V and 7 bases at J, with 11 bases between the two ends. The CDR3 is made up of 14 amino acids. From germline, CDR1 is SGHNT and CDR2 YENEEA. DNA of the CDR3: TGTGCCAGCAGCTCCGGGACACCCAATTCACCCCTCCACTTT. Translating gives CASSSGTPNSPLHF.